This TCR beta chain was captured in a study of T cell changes during pregnancy in multiple sclerosis. The repertoire was sequenced with immunoSEQ multiplex PCR; TCRdb's copy has only in-frame clones and lacks some. The data contain approximately 31,000 clones, over 75% of them singletons. This CDR3 contains 13 residues. Trimming took 1 base from V and 3 from J, leaving 7 bases between them. CDR1 is LNHDA and CDR2 is SQIVND in the germline V gene (reference sequence). This clonotype was sampled from a female donor with multiple sclerosis, enrolled in a pregnancy study. V gene TRBV19 combines with J gene TRBJ2-7; the D gene is possibly TRBD1 (6 bases). This specimen consisted of CD8+ T cells from peripheral blood mononuclear cells, obtained in the second trimester of pregnancy. The CDR3 DNA follows: TGTGCCAGTAGTATAGCGACAGGCTACGAGCAGTACTTC. Encoded protein: CASSIATGYEQYF.